A selection of T cell receptor beta chains follows, all from one sample in a study of OX40 agonist ivuxolimab in advanced cancers. Sequencing was performed with immunoSEQ multiplex PCR; in TCRdb, only in-frame clones are kept and a portion is missing. The data show some 50,000 clones, approximately 87% seen once. This material consisted of CD4+ or CD8+ T cells sorted from blood, taken in a trial of the OX40 agonist ivuxolimab. These TCRs come from an adult with an advanced solid tumor such as melanoma, head and neck, liver or kidney cancer. Both conserved end residues are part of each CDR3. The order of the fields is V gene, CDR3 length, J gene, D gene, clone size, CDR3 protein, CDR3 DNA. A D gene is named only where the DNA matches it firmly. Only some rows state a clone size, as once, few, many or a class for expanded clones.

TRBV29-1	15	TRBJ2-3	TRBD2	.	CSVEMPSGGVDTQYF	TGCAGCGTTGAAATGCCTAGCGGGGGGGTAGATACGCAGTATTTT
TRBV28	16	TRBJ2-7	TRBD1	.	CASSLSSTGGIYEQYF	TGTGCCAGCAGTTTATCCTCGACAGGGGGTATCTACGAGCAGTACTTC
TRBV28	15	TRBJ1-1	TRBD1	.	CASSLGTGGNTEAFF	TGTGCCAGCAGTTTGGGTACAGGGGGGAACACTGAAGCTTTCTTT
TRBV6-1	14	TRBJ1-5	.	.	CASMKFYSNQPQHF	TGTGCCAGCATGAAGTTTTATAGCAATCAGCCCCAGCATTTT
TRBV7-2	17	TRBJ1-2	.	once	CASSSGLLGLRDYGYTF	TGTGCCAGCAGCTCAGGCCTTTTGGGGCTTAGGGACTATGGCTACACCTTC
TRBV28	14	TRBJ1-2	.	.	CASSLGRVTDGYTF	TGTGCCAGCAGTTTAGGCAGGGTCACAGATGGCTACACCTTC
TRBV28	14	TRBJ1-2	TRBD1	.	CASSLDGQGDGYTF	TGTGCCAGCAGTTTAGATGGGCAGGGGGATGGCTACACCTTC
TRBV11-3	14	TRBJ2-7	.	.	CASSLGTVPTMQYF	TGTGCCAGCAGCTTAGGGACAGTTCCTACGATGCAGTACTTC
TRBV19	13	TRBJ1-1	TRBD1	.	CASSQQGGAEAFF	TGTGCCAGTAGTCAACAGGGGGGCGCTGAAGCTTTCTTT
TRBV14	11	TRBJ1-2	.	.	CASSQGTGYTF	TGTGCCAGCAGCCAGGGAACAGGCTACACCTTC
TRBV19	16	TRBJ2-2	.	.	CASSSRGSPNTGELFF	TGTGCCAGTAGTTCCAGAGGGTCGCCGAACACCGGGGAGCTGTTTTTT
TRBV5-1	16	TRBJ1-6	TRBD1	.	CASSPSPDRESSPLHF	TGCGCCAGCAGCCCATCCCCCGACAGGGAATCTTCACCCCTCCACTTT
TRBV6-4	14	TRBJ2-3	.	.	CASSDGPWTDTQYF	TGTGCCAGCAGTGACGGGCCCTGGACAGATACGCAGTATTTT
TRBV6-6	14	TRBJ1-2	.	.	CASSRGFANYGYTF	TGTGCCAGCAGTCGGGGGTTCGCTAACTATGGCTACACCTTC
TRBV28	14	TRBJ1-5	TRBD1	.	CASSSPQGEAFQHF	TGTGCCAGCAGTTCTCCCCAGGGGGAGGCGTTCCAGCATTTT
TRBV2	15	TRBJ2-3	TRBD2	.	CASKTSGGLTYTQYF	TGTGCCAGCAAAACTAGCGGGGGGCTTACATATACGCAGTATTTT
TRBV9	15	TRBJ1-6	.	.	CASSFRGGLNSPLHF	TGTGCCAGCAGCTTCAGGGGCGGCCTAAATTCACCCCTCCACTTT
TRBV7-2	16	TRBJ2-7	.	.	CASSLGGGISSYEQYF	TGTGCCAGCAGCTTAGGTGGGGGGATTAGCTCCTACGAGCAGTACTTC
TRBV7-9	14	TRBJ1-1	TRBD1	.	CASSLQGVNTEAFF	TGTGCCAGCAGCCTACAGGGGGTGAACACTGAAGCTTTCTTT
TRBV2	13	TRBJ2-3	.	.	CASSILEGDTQYF	TGTGCCAGCAGTATACTAGAGGGAGATACGCAGTATTTT
TRBV27	13	TRBJ1-1	.	.	CASSWSGRTEAFF	TGTGCCAGCAGTTGGTCTGGTAGGACTGAAGCTTTCTTT
TRBV19	15	TRBJ2-7	TRBD2	.	CASMILAGFSYEQYF	TGTGCCAGTATGATACTAGCGGGTTTCTCCTACGAGCAGTACTTC
TRBV7-9	11	TRBJ1-1	.	few	CASSSQVEAFF	TGTGCCAGCAGCTCCCAGGTCGAAGCTTTCTTT
TRBV7-2	12	TRBJ1-6	.	.	CASRAGNSPLHF	TGTGCCAGCCGGGCAGGGAATTCACCCCTCCACTTT
TRBV7-3	13	TRBJ2-3	.	once	CASSPKSGDTQYF	TGTGCCAGCAGCCCCAAGTCGGGGGATACGCAGTATTTT
TRBV6-1	17	TRBJ2-4	.	.	CASSERWQALAKNIQYF	TGTGCCAGCAGTGAAAGGTGGCAGGCCCTAGCCAAAAACATTCAGTACTTC
TRBV7-2	15	TRBJ1-5	.	once	CASSLVGGVNQPQHF	TGTGCCAGCAGCTTAGTGGGAGGGGTTAATCAGCCCCAGCATTTT
TRBV28	14	TRBJ2-3	.	.	CASSLIQDTDTQYF	TGTGCCAGCAGTTTAATACAGGACACAGATACGCAGTATTTT
TRBV5-6	16	TRBJ2-2	.	.	CASSLEWGPNTGELFF	TGTGCCAGCAGCTTGGAGTGGGGCCCTAACACCGGGGAGCTGTTTTTT
TRBV18	15	TRBJ2-6	.	.	CASSLGTPGANVLTF	TGTGCCAGCTCCCTCGGGACGCCTGGGGCCAACGTCCTGACTTTC
TRBV5-1	17	TRBJ2-3	.	.	CASSSLYSYREKDTQYF	TGCGCCAGCAGCTCCCTTTACTCCTACAGGGAAAAAGATACGCAGTATTTT
TRBV6-4	18	TRBJ1-5	.	.	CASIRWGAGREGNQPQHF	TGTGCCAGCATCCGCTGGGGGGCAGGGCGGGAAGGCAATCAGCCCCAGCATTTT
TRBV11-2	15	TRBJ1-2	.	.	CASSLGVGPNYGYTF	TGTGCCAGCAGCTTAGGGGTGGGCCCTAACTATGGCTACACCTTC
TRBV5-3	16	TRBJ1-5	.	.	CARISLGGERNQPQHF	TGTGCCAGAATCTCCCTGGGGGGGGAGCGCAATCAGCCCCAGCATTTT
TRBV28	15	TRBJ1-5	.	.	CASSFREWSNQPQHF	TGTGCCAGCAGTTTCAGGGAGTGGAGCAATCAGCCCCAGCATTTT
TRBV7-2	9	TRBJ2-7	.	.	CASGYEQYF	TGTGCCAGCGGCTACGAGCAGTACTTC
TRBV5-1	15	TRBJ2-3	TRBD1	.	CASSLWGQSTDTQYF	TGCGCCAGCAGCTTGTGGGGACAGAGCACAGATACGCAGTATTTT
TRBV30	14	TRBJ1-2	.	once	CAWSGGPGSSGYTF	TGTGCCTGGAGTGGGGGGCCCGGGTCTAGCGGCTACACCTTC
TRBV6-5	14	TRBJ2-7	.	.	CASSYSDSSYEQYF	TGTGCCAGCAGTTACTCGGACAGCTCCTACGAGCAGTACTTC
TRBV6-5	16	TRBJ1-1	.	.	CASSYSLGDTGREAFF	TGTGCCAGCAGTTACTCCTTGGGGGACACGGGGAGAGAAGCTTTCTTT
TRBV7-7	15	TRBJ2-3	TRBD2	once	CASSLGGAGADTQYF	TGTGCTAGCAGCCTCGGGGGGGCTGGCGCAGATACGCAGTATTTT
TRBV2	11	TRBJ2-5	.	.	CASRNAETQYF	TGTGCCAGCAGGAATGCCGAGACCCAGTACTTC
TRBV7-6	13	TRBJ2-7	TRBD1	.	CASSSTGRYEQYF	TGTGCCAGCAGTTCGACAGGGCGGTACGAGCAGTACTTC
TRBV7-2	13	TRBJ2-3	.	.	CASSLFGLDTQYF	TGTGCCAGCAGCTTATTTGGGCTTGATACGCAGTATTTT
TRBV28	12	TRBJ1-1	.	.	CASSLSGSEAFF	TGTGCCAGCAGTTTATCTGGTAGTGAAGCTTTCTTT
TRBV6-1	14	TRBJ2-1	TRBD2	few	CATRTSGGDNEQFF	TGTGCCACCAGGACTAGCGGGGGGGACAATGAGCAGTTCTTC
TRBV9	15	TRBJ2-3	.	.	CASSGSGGRSDTQYF	TGTGCCAGCAGCGGCAGCGGAGGCCGAAGCGATACGCAGTATTTT
TRBV29-1	13	TRBJ1-1	TRBD1	.	CSAGGQVSTEAFF	TGCAGCGCTGGGGGACAGGTGAGCACTGAAGCTTTCTTT
TRBV11-1	13	TRBJ1-4	.	.	CASARAGNEKLFF	TGTGCCAGCGCGAGGGCGGGTAATGAAAAACTGTTTTTT
TRBV30	15	TRBJ1-4	.	.	CAWSVAGASTAQLFF	TGTGCCTGGAGTGTCGCAGGGGCCTCTACGGCGCAACTGTTTTTT
TRBV7-9	17	TRBJ2-6	TRBD1	few	CASSFQGVSSGANVLTF	TGTGCCAGCAGCTTTCAGGGGGTGAGCTCTGGGGCCAACGTCCTGACTTTC
TRBV27	14	TRBJ1-3	.	.	CASSLGGGGNTIYF	TGTGCCAGCAGTTTGGGGGGCGGTGGAAACACCATATATTTT
TRBV27	15	TRBJ2-7	.	.	CASSSLGTVTYEQYF	TGTGCCAGCAGTTCCCTTGGGACGGTGACCTACGAGCAGTACTTC
TRBV9	14	TRBJ2-3	.	.	CASSAASISDTQYF	TGTGCCAGCAGCGCCGCTAGCATTTCAGATACGCAGTATTTT
TRBV10-1	14	TRBJ2-3	TRBD2	.	CASRKRGYTDTQYF	TGCGCCAGCAGAAAGCGGGGGTACACAGATACGCAGTATTTT
TRBV7-2	16	TRBJ2-7	.	.	CASSSGPIQGSYEQYF	TGTGCCAGCAGTTCTGGACCCATCCAGGGCTCCTACGAGCAGTACTTC
TRBV6-5	14	TRBJ2-1	.	.	CASSYSGGGTEQFF	TGTGCCAGCAGTTATTCAGGGGGAGGCACTGAGCAGTTCTTC
TRBV6-5	15	TRBJ2-7	.	.	CASSYSPGVGWEQYF	TGTGCCAGCAGTTATTCCCCGGGGGTAGGTTGGGAGCAGTACTTC
TRBV28	11	TRBJ1-1	.	.	CASTLGTEAFF	TGTGCCAGCACCCTGGGGACTGAAGCTTTCTTT